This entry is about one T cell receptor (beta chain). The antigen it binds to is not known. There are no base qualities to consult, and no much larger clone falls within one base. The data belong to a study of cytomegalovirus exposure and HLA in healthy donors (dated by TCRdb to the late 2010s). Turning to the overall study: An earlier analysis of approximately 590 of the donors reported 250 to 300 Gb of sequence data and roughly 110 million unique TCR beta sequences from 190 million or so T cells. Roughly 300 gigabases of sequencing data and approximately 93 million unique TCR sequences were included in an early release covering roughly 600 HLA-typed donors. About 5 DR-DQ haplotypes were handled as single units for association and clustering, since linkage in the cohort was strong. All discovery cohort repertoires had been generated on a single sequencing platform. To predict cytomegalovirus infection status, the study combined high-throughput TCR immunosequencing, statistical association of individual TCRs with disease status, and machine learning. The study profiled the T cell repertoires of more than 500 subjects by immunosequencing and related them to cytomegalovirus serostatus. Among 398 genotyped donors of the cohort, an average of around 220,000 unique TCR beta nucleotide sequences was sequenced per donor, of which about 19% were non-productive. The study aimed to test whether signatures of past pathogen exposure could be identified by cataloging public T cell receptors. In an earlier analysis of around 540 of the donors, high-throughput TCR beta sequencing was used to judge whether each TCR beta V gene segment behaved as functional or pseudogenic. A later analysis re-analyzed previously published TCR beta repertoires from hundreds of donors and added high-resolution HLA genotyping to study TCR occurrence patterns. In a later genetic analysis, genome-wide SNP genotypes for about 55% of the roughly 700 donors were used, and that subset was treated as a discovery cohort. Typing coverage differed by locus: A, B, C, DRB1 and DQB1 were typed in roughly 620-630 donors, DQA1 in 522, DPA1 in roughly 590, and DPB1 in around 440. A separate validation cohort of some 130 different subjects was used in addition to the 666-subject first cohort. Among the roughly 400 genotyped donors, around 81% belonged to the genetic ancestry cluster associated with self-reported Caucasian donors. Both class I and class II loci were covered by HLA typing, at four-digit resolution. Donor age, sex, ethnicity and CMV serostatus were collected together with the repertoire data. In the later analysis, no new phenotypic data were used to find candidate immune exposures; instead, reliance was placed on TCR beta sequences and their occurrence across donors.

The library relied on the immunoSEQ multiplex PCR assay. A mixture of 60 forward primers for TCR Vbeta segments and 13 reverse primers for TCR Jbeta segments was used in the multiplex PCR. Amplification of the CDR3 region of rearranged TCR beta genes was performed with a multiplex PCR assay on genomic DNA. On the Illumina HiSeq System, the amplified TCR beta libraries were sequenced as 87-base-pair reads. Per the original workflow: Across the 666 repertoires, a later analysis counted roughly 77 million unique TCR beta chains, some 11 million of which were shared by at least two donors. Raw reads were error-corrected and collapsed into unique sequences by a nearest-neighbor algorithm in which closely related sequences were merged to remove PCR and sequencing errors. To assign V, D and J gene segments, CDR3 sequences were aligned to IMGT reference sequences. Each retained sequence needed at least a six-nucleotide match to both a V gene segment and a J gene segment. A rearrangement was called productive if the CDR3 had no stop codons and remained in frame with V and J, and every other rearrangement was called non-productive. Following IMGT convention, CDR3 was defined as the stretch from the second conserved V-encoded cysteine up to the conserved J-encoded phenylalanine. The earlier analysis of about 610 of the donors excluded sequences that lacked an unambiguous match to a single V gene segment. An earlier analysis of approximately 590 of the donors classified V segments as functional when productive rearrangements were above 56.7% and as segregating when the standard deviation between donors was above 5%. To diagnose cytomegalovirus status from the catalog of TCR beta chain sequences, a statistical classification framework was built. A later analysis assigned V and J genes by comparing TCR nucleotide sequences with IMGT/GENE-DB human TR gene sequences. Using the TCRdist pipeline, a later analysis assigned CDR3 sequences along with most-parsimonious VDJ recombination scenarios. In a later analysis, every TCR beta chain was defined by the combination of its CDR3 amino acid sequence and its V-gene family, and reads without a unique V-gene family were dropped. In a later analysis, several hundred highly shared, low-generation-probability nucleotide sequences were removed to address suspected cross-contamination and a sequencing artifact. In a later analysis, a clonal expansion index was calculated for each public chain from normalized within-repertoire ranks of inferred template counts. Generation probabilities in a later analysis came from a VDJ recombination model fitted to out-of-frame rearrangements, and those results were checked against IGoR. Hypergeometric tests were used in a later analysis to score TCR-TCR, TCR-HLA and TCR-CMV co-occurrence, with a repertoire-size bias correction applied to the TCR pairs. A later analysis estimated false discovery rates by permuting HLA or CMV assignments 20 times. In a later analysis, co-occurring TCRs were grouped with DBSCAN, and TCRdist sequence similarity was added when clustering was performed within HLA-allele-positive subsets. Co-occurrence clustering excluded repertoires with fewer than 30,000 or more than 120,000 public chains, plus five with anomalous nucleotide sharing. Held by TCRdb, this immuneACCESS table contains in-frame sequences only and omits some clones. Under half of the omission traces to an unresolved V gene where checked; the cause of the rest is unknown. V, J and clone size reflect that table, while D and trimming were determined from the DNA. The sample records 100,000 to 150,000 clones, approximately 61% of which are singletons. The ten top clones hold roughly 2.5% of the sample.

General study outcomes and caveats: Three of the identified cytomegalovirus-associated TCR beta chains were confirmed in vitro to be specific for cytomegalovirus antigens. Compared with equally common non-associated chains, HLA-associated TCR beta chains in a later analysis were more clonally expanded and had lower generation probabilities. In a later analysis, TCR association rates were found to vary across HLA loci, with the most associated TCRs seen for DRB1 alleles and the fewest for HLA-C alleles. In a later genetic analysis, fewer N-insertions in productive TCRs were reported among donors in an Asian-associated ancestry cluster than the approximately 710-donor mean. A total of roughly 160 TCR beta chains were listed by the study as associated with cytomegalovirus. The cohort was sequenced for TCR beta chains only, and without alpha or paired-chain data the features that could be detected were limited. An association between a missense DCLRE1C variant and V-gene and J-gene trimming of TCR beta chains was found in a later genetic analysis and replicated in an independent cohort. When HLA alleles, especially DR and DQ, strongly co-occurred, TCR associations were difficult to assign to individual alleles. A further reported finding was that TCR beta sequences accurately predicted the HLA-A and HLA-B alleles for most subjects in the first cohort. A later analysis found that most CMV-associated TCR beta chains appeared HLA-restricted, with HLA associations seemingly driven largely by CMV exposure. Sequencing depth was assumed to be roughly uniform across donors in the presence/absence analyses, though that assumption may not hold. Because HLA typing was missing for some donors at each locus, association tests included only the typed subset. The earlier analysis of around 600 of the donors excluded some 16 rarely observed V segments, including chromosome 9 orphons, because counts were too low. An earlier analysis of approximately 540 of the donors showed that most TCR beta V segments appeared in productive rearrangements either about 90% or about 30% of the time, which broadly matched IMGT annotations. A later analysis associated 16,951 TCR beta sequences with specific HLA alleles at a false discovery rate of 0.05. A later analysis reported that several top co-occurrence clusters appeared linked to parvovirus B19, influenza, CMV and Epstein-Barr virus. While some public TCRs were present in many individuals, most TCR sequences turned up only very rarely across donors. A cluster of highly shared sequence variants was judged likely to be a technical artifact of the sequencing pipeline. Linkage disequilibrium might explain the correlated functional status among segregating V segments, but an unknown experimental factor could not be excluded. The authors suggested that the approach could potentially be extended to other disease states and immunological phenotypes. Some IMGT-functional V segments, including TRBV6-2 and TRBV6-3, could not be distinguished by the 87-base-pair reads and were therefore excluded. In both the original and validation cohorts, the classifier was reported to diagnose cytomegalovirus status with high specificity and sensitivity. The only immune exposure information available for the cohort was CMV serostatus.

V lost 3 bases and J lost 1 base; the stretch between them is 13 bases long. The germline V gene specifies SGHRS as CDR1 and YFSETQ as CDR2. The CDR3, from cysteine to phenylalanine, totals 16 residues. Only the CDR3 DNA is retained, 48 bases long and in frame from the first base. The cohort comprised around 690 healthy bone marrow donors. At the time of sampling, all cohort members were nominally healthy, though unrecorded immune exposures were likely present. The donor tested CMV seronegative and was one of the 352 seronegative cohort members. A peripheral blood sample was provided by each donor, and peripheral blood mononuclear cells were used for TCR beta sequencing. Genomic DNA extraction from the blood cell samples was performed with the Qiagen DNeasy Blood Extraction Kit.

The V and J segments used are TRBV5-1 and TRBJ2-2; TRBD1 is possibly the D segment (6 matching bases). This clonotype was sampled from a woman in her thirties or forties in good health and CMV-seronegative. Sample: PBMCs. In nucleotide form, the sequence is TGCGCCAGCAGCTCCGGGACATCCAGGAACACCGGGGAGCTGTTTTTT. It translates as CASSSGTSRNTGELFF.